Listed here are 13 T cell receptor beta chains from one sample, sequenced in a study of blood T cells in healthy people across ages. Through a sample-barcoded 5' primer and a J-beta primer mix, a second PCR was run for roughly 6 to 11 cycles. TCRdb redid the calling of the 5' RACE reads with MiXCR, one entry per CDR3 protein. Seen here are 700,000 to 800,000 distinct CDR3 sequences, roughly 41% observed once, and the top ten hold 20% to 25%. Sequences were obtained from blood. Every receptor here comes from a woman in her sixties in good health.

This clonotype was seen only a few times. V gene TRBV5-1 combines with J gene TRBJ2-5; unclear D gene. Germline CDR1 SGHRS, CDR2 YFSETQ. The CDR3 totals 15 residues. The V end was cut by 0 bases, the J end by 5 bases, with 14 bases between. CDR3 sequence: CASSLERSSRETQYF. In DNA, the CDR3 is TGCGCCAGCAGCTTGGAACGGAGCTCGAGGGAGACCCAGTACTTC.

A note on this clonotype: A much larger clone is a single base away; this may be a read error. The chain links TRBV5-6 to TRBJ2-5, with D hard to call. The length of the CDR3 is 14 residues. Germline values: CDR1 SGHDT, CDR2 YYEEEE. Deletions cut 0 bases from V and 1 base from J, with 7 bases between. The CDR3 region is CASSLVAAQETQYF. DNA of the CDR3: TGTGCCAGCAGCTTGGTCGCGGCCCAAGAGACCCAGTACTTC.

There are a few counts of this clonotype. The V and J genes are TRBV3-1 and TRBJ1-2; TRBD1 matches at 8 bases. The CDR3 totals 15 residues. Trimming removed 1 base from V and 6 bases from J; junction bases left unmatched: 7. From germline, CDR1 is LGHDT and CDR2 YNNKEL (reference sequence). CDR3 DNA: TGTGCCAGCAGCCAAGTGGACAGGGCGCGACATGGCTACACCTTC. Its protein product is CASSQVDRARHGYTF.

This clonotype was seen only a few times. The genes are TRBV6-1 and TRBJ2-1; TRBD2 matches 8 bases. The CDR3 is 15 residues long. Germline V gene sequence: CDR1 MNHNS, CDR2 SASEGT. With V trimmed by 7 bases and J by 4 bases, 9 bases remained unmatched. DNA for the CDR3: TGTGCCAGCACCCCTGAAATAGCGGGATACAATGAGCAGTTCTTC. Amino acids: CASTPEIAGYNEQFF.

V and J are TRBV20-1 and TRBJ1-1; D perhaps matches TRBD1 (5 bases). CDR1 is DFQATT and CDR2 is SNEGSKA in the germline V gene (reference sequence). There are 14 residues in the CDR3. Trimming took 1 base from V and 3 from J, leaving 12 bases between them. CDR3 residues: CSARARGVYTEAFF. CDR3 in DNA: TGCAGTGCTAGAGCTCGGGGGGTATACACTGAAGCTTTCTTT.

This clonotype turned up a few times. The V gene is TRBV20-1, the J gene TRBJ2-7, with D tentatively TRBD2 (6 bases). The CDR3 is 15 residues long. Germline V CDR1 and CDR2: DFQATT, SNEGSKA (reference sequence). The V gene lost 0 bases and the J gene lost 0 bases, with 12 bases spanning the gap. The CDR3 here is CSAREGLANSYEQYF. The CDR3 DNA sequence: TGCAGTGCTAGAGAAGGTCTAGCGAACTCCTACGAGCAGTACTTC.

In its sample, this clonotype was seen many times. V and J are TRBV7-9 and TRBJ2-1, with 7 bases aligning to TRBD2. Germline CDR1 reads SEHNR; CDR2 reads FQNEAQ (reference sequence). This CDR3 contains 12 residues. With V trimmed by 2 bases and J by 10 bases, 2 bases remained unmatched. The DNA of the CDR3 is TGTGCCAGCAGCTTAAAAGCGGGGGAGCAGTTCTTC. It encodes CASSLKAGEQFF.

The CDR3 DNA reads TGTGCCAGCAGCTTAGAGGAAAATTATGGTGAGCAGTTCTTC. Protein sequence: CASSLEENYGEQFF. The chain is built from TRBV7-9 and TRBJ2-1; D is uncertain. The CDR3 has 14 residues. The germline gives CDR1 SEHNR, CDR2 FQNEAQ (reference sequence). With 1 base removed from V and 9 bases from J, the gap between germline ends came to 13 bases.

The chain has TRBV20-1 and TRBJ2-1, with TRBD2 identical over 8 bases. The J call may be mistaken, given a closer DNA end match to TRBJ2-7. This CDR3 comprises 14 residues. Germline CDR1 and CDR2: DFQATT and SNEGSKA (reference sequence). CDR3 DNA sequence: TGCAGTGCTAGAGAGGGGACTAGGTTCTACGAGCAGTACTTC. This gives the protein CSAREGTRFYEQYF.

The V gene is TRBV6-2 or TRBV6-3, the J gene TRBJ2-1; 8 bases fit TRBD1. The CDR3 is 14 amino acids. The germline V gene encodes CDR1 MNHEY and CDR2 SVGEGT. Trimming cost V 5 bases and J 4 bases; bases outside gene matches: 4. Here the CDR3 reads CASSPRDRYNEQFF. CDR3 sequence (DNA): TGTGCCAGCAGTCCACGGGACAGGTACAATGAGCAGTTCTTC.

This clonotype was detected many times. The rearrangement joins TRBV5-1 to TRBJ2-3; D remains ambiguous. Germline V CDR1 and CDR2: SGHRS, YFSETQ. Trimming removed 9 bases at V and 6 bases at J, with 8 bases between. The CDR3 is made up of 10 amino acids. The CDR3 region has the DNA TGCGCCACACGACGGGATACGCAGTATTTT. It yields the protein CATRRDTQYF. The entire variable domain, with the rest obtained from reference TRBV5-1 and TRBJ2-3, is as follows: KAGVTQTPRYLIKTRGQQVTLSCSPISGHRSVSWYQQTPGQGLQFLFEYFSETQRNKGNFPGRFSGRQFSNSRSEMNVSTLELGDSALYLCATRRDTQYFGPGTRLTVL.

The CDR3 DNA reads as TGTGCCAGCAGCCTTTGGACTAGCGGGAGGGCGAATGAGCAGTTCTTC. Translating gives CASSLWTSGRANEQFF. The genes are TRBV14 and TRBJ2-1; TRBD2 aligns across 15 bases. J lost 7 bases, V lost 4 bases, and 5 bases had no gene match. This CDR3 contains 16 residues. Per the germline V gene, CDR1 is SGHDN and CDR2 is FVKESK.

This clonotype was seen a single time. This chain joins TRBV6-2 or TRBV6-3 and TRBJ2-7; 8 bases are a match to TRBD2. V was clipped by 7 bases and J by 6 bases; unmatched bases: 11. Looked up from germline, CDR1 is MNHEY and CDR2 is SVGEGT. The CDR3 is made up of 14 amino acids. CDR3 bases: TGTGCCAGCATCAGCCCCGGGACTAGGACCGAGCAGTACTTC. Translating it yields CASISPGTRTEQYF.